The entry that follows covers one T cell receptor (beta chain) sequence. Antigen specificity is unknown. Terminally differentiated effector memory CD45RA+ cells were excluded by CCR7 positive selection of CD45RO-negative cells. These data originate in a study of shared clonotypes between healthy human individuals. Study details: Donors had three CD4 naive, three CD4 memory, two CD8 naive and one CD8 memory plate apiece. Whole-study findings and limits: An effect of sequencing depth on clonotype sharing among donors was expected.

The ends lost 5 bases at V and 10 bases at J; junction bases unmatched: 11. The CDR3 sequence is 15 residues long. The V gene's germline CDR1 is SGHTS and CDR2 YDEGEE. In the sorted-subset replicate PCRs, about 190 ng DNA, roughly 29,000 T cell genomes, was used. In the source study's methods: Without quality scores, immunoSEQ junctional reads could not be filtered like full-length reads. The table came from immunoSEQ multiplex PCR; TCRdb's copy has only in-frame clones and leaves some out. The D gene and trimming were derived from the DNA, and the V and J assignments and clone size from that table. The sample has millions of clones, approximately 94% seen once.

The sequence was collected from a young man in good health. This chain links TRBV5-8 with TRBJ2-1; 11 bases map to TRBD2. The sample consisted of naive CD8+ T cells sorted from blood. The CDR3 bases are TGTGCCAGCAGTCAAGGACTAGCGGGTGACCGCGAGCAGTTCTTC. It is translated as CASSQGLAGDREQFF.